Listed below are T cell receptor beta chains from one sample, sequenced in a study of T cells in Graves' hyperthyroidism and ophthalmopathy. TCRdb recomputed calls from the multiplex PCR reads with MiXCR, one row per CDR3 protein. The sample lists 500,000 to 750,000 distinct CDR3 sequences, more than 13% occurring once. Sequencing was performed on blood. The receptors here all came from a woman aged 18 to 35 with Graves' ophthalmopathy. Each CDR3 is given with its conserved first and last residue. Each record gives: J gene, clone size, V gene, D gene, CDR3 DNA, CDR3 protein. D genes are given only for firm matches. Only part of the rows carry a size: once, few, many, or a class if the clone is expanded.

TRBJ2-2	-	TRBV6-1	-	TGTGCCAGCAGAGGGTTGTCCGGGGAGCTGTTTTTT	CASRGLSGELFF
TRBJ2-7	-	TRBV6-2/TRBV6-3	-	TGTGCCAGCAGTGTATCAAGGAGTCACTACGAGCAGTACTTC	CASSVSRSHYEQYF
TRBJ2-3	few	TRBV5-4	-	TGTGCCAGCAGCCCGATCGTCACAGATACGCAGTATTTT	CASSPIVTDTQYF
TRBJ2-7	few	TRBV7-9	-	TGTGCCGGCAGCTTAGTCACGGGGCCCTACGAGCAGTACTTC	CAGSLVTGPYEQYF
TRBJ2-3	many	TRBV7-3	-	TGTGCCAGCAGCCTTTTTGGGGGTACCACAGATACGCAGTATTTT	CASSLFGGTTDTQYF
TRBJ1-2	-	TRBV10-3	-	TGTGCCATCAGTGAGAGCGAGGGGTTATACTATGGCTACACCTTC	CAISESEGLYYGYTF
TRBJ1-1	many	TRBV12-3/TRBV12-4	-	TGTGCCAGCAGTTTAGCCGGACAGAACACTGAAGCTTTCTTT	CASSLAGQNTEAFF
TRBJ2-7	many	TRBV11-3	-	TGTGCCAGCAGCTTAGGCCCGGCTTCCTACGAGCAGTACTTC	CASSLGPASYEQYF
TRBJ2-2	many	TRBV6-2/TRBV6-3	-	TGTGCCAGCAGTTATATAGGACCGAACACCGGGGAGCTGTTTTTT	CASSYIGPNTGELFF
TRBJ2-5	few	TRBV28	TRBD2	TGTGCCAGCATGGGTGTGGGGGGGGTTAGCGGTTCCCAGGGGACCCAGTACTTC	CASMGVGGVSGSQGTQYF
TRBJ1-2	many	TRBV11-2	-	TGTGCCAGCAGCGCCGGTTGGGGGGGTTATGGCTACGCCTTC	CASSAGWGGYGYAF
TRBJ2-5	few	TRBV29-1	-	TGCAGCGTCGCGATGTCCAGGGGAGAGACCCAGTACTTC	CSVAMSRGETQYF
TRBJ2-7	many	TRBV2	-	TGTGCCAGCAGACCAGGGACGTCGACCTACGAGCAGTACTTC	CASRPGTSTYEQYF
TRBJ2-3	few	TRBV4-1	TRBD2	TGCGCCAGCAGCCAAGAGAGCGGGAGTTACACAGATACGCAGTATTTT	CASSQESGSYTDTQYF
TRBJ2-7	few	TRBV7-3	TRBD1	TGTGCCAGCAGCTTCTCGGGACAGGTACCCTACGAGCAGTACTTC	CASSFSGQVPYEQYF
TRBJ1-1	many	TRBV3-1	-	TGTGCCAGCAGCCAGGTGCATCTGAACACTGAAGCTTTCTTT	CASSQVHLNTEAFF
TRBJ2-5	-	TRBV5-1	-	TGCGCCAGCAGCTTGGGGGGCCTTCCCGTCTACTTC	CASSLGGLPVYF